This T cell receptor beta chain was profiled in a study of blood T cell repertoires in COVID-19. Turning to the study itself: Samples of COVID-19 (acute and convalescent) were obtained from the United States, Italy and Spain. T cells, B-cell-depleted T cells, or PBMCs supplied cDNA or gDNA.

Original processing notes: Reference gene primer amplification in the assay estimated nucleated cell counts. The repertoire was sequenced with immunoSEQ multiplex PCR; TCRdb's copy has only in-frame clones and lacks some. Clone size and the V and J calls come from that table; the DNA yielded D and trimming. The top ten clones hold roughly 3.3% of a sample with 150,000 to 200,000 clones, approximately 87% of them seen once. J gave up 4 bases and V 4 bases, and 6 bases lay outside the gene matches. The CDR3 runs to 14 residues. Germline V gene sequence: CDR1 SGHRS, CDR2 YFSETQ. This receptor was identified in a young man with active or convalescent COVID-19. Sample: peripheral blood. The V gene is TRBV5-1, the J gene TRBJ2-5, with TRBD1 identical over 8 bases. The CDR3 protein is CASSHGTGAETQYF. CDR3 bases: TGCGCCAGCAGCCACGGGACAGGCGCAGAGACCCAGTACTTC.